This T cell receptor beta chain was observed in a study of shared clonotypes between healthy human individuals. Study findings and constraints: Sampling included only blood; tissue repertoires likely differ.

The assay ran at deep level. The material for each subset, its genomic DNA, was split evenly across several immunoSEQ plates. Clones were read by immunoSEQ multiplex PCR, and TCRdb kept only the in-frame ones, dropping some. The table records under 2,000,000 clones, approximately 95% of them present only once. Germline CDR1 GTSNPN, CDR2 SVGIG (reference sequence). This CDR3 is 10 amino acids long. The V end was cut by 7 bases, the J end by 3 bases, with 6 bases between. Terminally differentiated effector memory CD45RA+ cells were excluded by CCR7 positive selection of CD45RO-negative cells. Regarding this clone: The target antigen is unknown.

Sequenced input: naive CD8+ T cells sorted from blood. This chain uses TRBV30 with TRBJ1-1; D unclear. This TCR was sampled from a man younger than 30 in good health. CDR3 DNA: TGTGCCTTTATGGACACTGAAGCTTTCTTT. Amino acids: CAFMDTEAFF.